Reported below is one T cell receptor beta chain. The entry originates in a study of response to subunit inactivated influenza vaccine. Via MiXCR, TCRdb re-called the RT-PCR reads, giving one row per CDR3 protein. Here the sample spans 150,000 to 200,000 distinct CDR3 sequences, approximately 12% being singletons. Germline V CDR1 and CDR2: MDHEN, SYDVKM. This CDR3 has 17 amino acids. V lost 4 bases and J 0 bases, leaving 15 bases between the germline ends. These same data were also listed under a study on T cells expressing NK-cell markers. In that study: Making the TCR beta cDNA relied on 5'RACE template switching with UMIs.

Sequencing used CD8+ T cells sorted from PBMCs, obtained 12 days after vaccination. The TCR sequence derives from a man aged 50 or older who received an inactivated influenza vaccine. The chain carries TRBV28 and TRBJ2-2; perhaps TRBD2 as D (5 bases). The CDR3, as DNA: TGTGCCAGCAGTTCCTATGGACTTCCCGCGAACACCGGGGAGCTGTTTTTT. Translation: CASSSYGLPANTGELFF.